This TCR beta chain was found in a study of early T cells in non-severe SARS-CoV-2 infection. TCRdb ran MiXCR on the 5' RACE reads and lists one entry per CDR3 protein. The sample has around 58,000 distinct CDR3 sequences; about 13% are singletons. This clonotype has a count of ten or more. Sample: whole blood. The clonotype was recovered from an adult who was a healthcare worker with PCR-confirmed SARS-CoV-2 infection or an uninfected control (not recorded which).

CDR3: CASSPQGPRSNSPLHF. DNA of the CDR3: TGTGCCAGCAGCCCTCAGGGGCCCCGAAGTAATTCACCCCTCCACTTT. This chain links TRBV7-9 with TRBJ1-6, with TRBD1 as a possible D gene (6 bases). Deletions cut 5 bases from V and 6 bases from J, with 17 bases between. This CDR3 has 16 residues. The germline gives CDR1 SEHNR, CDR2 FQNEAQ (reference sequence).